This T cell receptor (delta chain) was obtained from a study of Vδ1+ human thymocytes. CDR1 TSWWSYY and CDR2 QGS come from the germline V gene. Trimming at V came to 2 bases and at J to 0 bases, leaving 23 bases not matched to a gene. The CDR3 runs to 22 residues. This clone was observed a handful of times. Its target is not known. RNA was extracted from the cells and then reverse transcribed. Multiplex PCR used pooled V-gene forward primers and a constant-region reverse primer to amplify CDR3s. TCRdb applied CATT to the multiplex PCR reads for clone calling. The sample includes some 73,000 delta-chain clones, around 34% of them seen just once. General observations from the study: Highly polyclonal TRG and TRD repertoires with Gaussian CDR3 length distributions appeared in thymus.

Source material: Vdelta1+ gamma-delta thymocytes from the thymus. Subset: FACS-sorted CD3+ TCRalphabeta- TCRVdelta1+ TCRVdelta2- thymocytes. The receptor was derived from a boy younger than two who had congenital heart surgery. The chain recombines TRDV1 with TRDJ1, with TRDD3 identical over 8 bases. The CDR3 region is CALGENYLRALLGAVHTDKLIF. In nucleotides, the CDR3 is TGTGCTCTTGGGGAAAACTATTTACGTGCCTTACTGGGGGCCGTTCACACCGATAAACTCATCTTT.